The T cell receptor beta chain under discussion was sequenced for a study of cytomegalovirus exposure and HLA in healthy donors. Trimming at V came to 3 bases and at J to 1 base, leaving 9 bases not matched to a gene. Germline CDR1 reads SQVTM; CDR2 reads ANQGSEA. This CDR3 has 16 amino acids. Sequenced by immunoSEQ multiplex PCR; TCRdb stores in-frame clones only, minus some. This sample yields fewer than 120,000 clones, of which roughly 88% are seen a single time; more than 1.4% belongs to the top ten. This sequence was found in a woman aged 25-40 years in good health and CMV-seropositive. The V gene is TRBV29-1, the J gene TRBJ2-3; 8 bases align to TRBD1. Sequences were obtained from PBMCs. This chain's CDR3 is CSVDGVRGRGTDTQYF. The CDR3 region has the DNA TGCAGCGTTGACGGCGTCAGGGGGCGCGGCACAGATACGCAGTATTTT.